A single sample gave rise to the 25 T cell receptor beta chains below, sequenced in a study of a mutant IDH1 vaccine in newly diagnosed glioma. The time point denotes: baseline, week 1 (first vaccination visit). Noted treatment: pre-vaccination baseline after standard-of-care therapy. The table came from immunoSEQ multiplex PCR; TCRdb's copy has only in-frame clones and leaves some out. The profile shows about 88,000 clones, roughly four fifths of them singletons. The sample here was PBMCs, taken from a glioma patient treated with radiotherapy, temozolomide or both. These receptors were obtained from a man aged 40-49 years with glioma. Some clones in this sample may be carry-over from other donors' samples.

The gene calls are TRBV6-1 and TRBJ2-4; 8 bases match TRBD2. CDR3 size: 16 residues. With 2 bases clipped from V and 4 bases from J, the junction kept 7 bases outside the gene matches. The germline CDR1 and CDR2 sequences are MNHNS and SASEGT. The CDR3 sequence: CASSEILAGRKNIQYF. The CDR3 DNA is TGTGCCAGCAGTGAAATTCTAGCGGGTAGGAAAAACATTCAGTACTTC.

This rearrangement joins TRBV6-1 to TRBJ2-7, with a tentative D call TRBD1 (5 bases). The germline V gene encodes CDR1 MNHNS and CDR2 SASEGT. The V end lost 4 bases, the J end lost 4 bases, and 14 bases lay between the germline ends. This CDR3 contains 14 residues. CDR3 DNA: TGTGCCAGCAGTGTTGACCAGGGTGTATACGAGCAGTACTTC. Encoded protein: CASSVDQGVYEQYF.

The rearrangement links TRBV10-3 to TRBJ2-7, with 9 bases aligning to TRBD1. Germline CDR1 reads ENHRY; CDR2 reads SYGVKD. After removal of 4 bases from V and 1 base from J, the junction contained 14 bases not matched to a gene. The CDR3 is 18 residues long. CDR3 sequence (DNA): TGTGCCATCAGTGCCCCGGGACAGGGACGGATGGCTTCCTACGAGCAGTACTTC. As protein: CAISAPGQGRMASYEQYF.

The chain recombines TRBV5-1 with TRBJ1-2; 9 bases align to TRBD1. Germline lookup yields CDR1 SGHRS and CDR2 YFSETQ. CDR3 size: 13 residues. The trim removed 4 bases at V and 4 bases at J, leaving 2 bases unmatched. CDR3 loop: CASSGTGPYGYTF. The DNA of the CDR3 is TGCGCCAGCAGCGGGACAGGGCCCTATGGCTACACCTTC.

The chain carries TRBV5-1 and TRBJ1-4; D is possibly TRBD1 (6 bases). Germline lookup yields CDR1 SGHRS and CDR2 YFSETQ. The CDR3 length is 15 residues. Trimming stripped 4 bases from V and 6 bases from J, with 16 bases between. The CDR3: CASSATGILDEKLFF. CDR3 nucleotide sequence: TGCGCCAGCAGCGCTACAGGGATATTGGATGAAAAACTGTTTTTT.

The V call is TRBV7-9, the J call TRBJ1-5; D is uncertain. The CDR3 is 15 amino acids. The germline V gene has CDR1 SEHNR and CDR2 FQNEAQ (reference sequence). V lost 5 bases to trimming and J lost 2 bases, with 13 bases between them. The CDR3 DNA follows: TGTGCCAGCAGCCCACTTTTGGGTGGCAATCAGCCCCAGCATTTT. It specifies CASSPLLGGNQPQHF. Complete variable domain (other parts from reference TRBV7-9 and TRBJ1-5): DTGVSQNPRHKITKRGQNVTFRCDPISEHNRLYWYRQTLGQGPEFLTYFQNEAQLEKSRLLSDRFSAERPKGSFSTLEIQRTEQGDSAMYLCASSPLLGGNQPQHFGDGTRLSIL.

V usage is TRBV7-8 and J usage is TRBJ2-7, with 8 bases fitting TRBD1. CDR1 and CDR2 (germline): SGHVS, FQNEAQ. Unmatched junction bases numbered 4, after V lost 1 base and J lost 5 bases. CDR3 length: 14 amino acids. CDR3 sequence: CASSLVTGVHEQYF. The DNA of the CDR3 is TGTGCCAGCAGCTTAGTGACAGGGGTCCACGAGCAGTACTTC.

V gene TRBV5-4 combines with J gene TRBJ1-1; TRBD1 agrees at 7 bases. Germline V gene lookup returns CDR1 SGHNT and CDR2 YYREEE (reference sequence). V shed 0 bases, J shed 5 bases, and the junction held 4 bases outside the gene matches. This CDR3 comprises 14 residues. The CDR3, as DNA: TGTGCCAGCAGCTTGGTGGCAGGGGGGACTGAAGCTTTCTTT. Protein product: CASSLVAGGTEAFF.

The chain uses TRBV7-2 and TRBJ2-5; the D is unclear. The V gene lost 5 bases and the J gene lost 7 bases, with 14 bases spanning the gap. CDR1 and CDR2 (germline): SGHTA, FQGNSA. This CDR3 contains 13 residues. Written as DNA, the CDR3 is TGTGCCAGCAGCGTCGACCTAACCGGGACCCAGTACTTC. This sequence encodes CASSVDLTGTQYF.

This rearrangement joins TRBV4-1 to TRBJ1-3; D possibly corresponds to TRBD1 (5 bases). Germline CDR1 and CDR2: MGHRA and YSYEKL. CDR3 size: 15 residues. The V and J ends lost 2 bases and 2 bases respectively, with 10 bases between them. As DNA, the CDR3 is TGCGCCAGCAGCCAACCGGGACGGACTGGAAACACCATATATTTT. Translation gives CASSQPGRTGNTIYF.

This clone was recorded a few times. The rearrangement uses TRBV2 and TRBJ1-2; D call uncertain. Germline V CDR1 and CDR2: SNHLY, FYNNEI. The CDR3 contains 10 residues. Trimming shortened V by 7 bases and J by 4 bases, and 4 bases separated the two germline ends. The CDR3 is CASTSYGYTF. The CDR3 nucleotides read TGTGCCAGCACTTCCTATGGCTACACCTTC.

The genes are TRBV2 and TRBJ2-1; 8 bases agree with TRBD2. The germline V gene encodes CDR1 SNHLY and CDR2 FYNNEI. CDR3 length equals 17 residues. J lost 8 bases, V lost 5 bases, and 17 bases had no gene match. The CDR3 loop reads CASSYNSPQTSVYEQFF. In DNA form, the CDR3 reads TGTGCCAGCAGTTACAACAGCCCCCAGACTAGCGTCTATGAGCAGTTCTTC.

This sequence joins TRBV19 and TRBJ1-2, with TRBD1 identical over 11 bases. Germline assignment: CDR1 LNHDA and CDR2 SQIVND (reference sequence). The J segment lost 4 bases and the V segment lost 7 bases, leaving 5 bases of the junction unmatched. There are 14 residues in the CDR3. The CDR3 protein is CASTTGTGGYGYTF. CDR3 nucleotide sequence: TGTGCCAGTACCACCGGGACAGGGGGCTATGGCTACACCTTC.

The rearrangement links TRBV30 to TRBJ2-1; TRBD2 matches 8 bases. There are 13 residues in the CDR3. V gave up 2 bases and J gave up 8 bases; unmatched junction bases: 5. CDR1 and CDR2 (germline): GTSNPN, SVGIG (reference sequence). In DNA form, the CDR3 reads TGTGCCTGGAGTCGGGGGGGCTGGTATGAGCAGTTCTTC. The encoded protein is CAWSRGGWYEQFF.

This clone has more than one count but fewer than ten. This chain links TRBV27 with TRBJ1-4; no reliable D call. The CDR3 runs to 16 residues. V was clipped by 2 bases and J by 0 bases, with 10 bases between them. Germline V gene data show CDR1 as MNHEY and CDR2 as SMNVEV (reference sequence). Here the CDR3 reads CASSLAAGSTNEKLFF. DNA for the CDR3: TGTGCCAGCAGTTTAGCGGCGGGATCAACTAATGAAAAACTGTTTTTT.

J is TRBJ1-5 and V is TRBV7-8; D unclear. CDR1 is SGHVS and CDR2 is FQNEAQ in the germline V gene. The CDR3 length is 13 residues. Trimming shortened V by 3 bases and J by 2 bases, and 5 bases separated the two germline ends. The DNA for the CDR3 is TGTGCCAGCAGCTTTCAGGGCAATCAGCCCCAGCATTTT. Protein product: CASSFQGNQPQHF.

This clone appeared a few times. The V gene is TRBV4-2, the J gene TRBJ2-1; TRBD1 matches at 8 bases. V lost 4 bases, J lost 5 bases, and 13 bases stayed unmatched. Germline loops: CDR1 LGHNA, CDR2 YNFKEQ. The CDR3 extends over 17 amino acids. The CDR3 sequence is CASSRFGGDRGHNEQFF. The CDR3, as DNA: TGTGCCAGCAGCCGGTTTGGAGGAGACAGGGGACACAATGAGCAGTTCTTC.

The chain couples TRBV5-6 to TRBJ1-1, with a weak D call TRBD1 (5 bases). The CDR3 has 15 residues. Germline V CDR1 and CDR2: SGHDT, YYEEEE. V was trimmed by 5 bases and J by 0 bases, leaving 14 bases between them. CDR3 loop: CASRGPGMLNTEAFF. CDR3 nucleotide sequence: TGTGCCAGCAGAGGCCCAGGGATGCTGAACACTGAAGCTTTCTTT.

As regards this clone: At one end, the junction sequence differs from germline, possibly due to a read error. The DNA for the CDR3 is TGTGCCTGGAGTTCCCTGCGGTCCCATGGGTTC. Translation gives CAWSSLRSHGF. The chain carries TRBV30 and TRBJ1-6; D gene unclear. This CDR3 spans 11 amino acids. Looked up from germline, CDR1 is GTSNPN and CDR2 is SVGIG (reference sequence).

This chain joins TRBV18 and TRBJ2-3; D unclear. The V gene's germline CDR1 is KGHSH and CDR2 LQKENI. The CDR3 has 14 amino acids. Trimming stripped 2 bases from V and 5 bases from J, with 11 bases between. The CDR3 loop reads CASSPSKHIDTQYF. The CDR3 DNA sequence: TGTGCCAGCTCACCATCAAAACACATAGATACGCAGTATTTT.

The sample holds one count of this clone. The CDR3 DNA follows: TGTGCCAGCAGTTACTCGAGGAACAGACAGTCGAGCTACACCTTC. Translating it yields CASSYSRNRQSSYTF. This rearrangement joins TRBV6-5 to TRBJ1-2, with D perhaps TRBD1 (5 bases). The germline V gene has CDR1 MNHEY and CDR2 SVGAGI. The CDR3 contains 15 residues. Trimming stripped 0 bases from V and 9 bases from J, with 17 bases between.

The chain joins TRBV5-4 to TRBJ1-2; D gene uncertain. The germline gives CDR1 SGHNT, CDR2 YYREEE (reference sequence). The CDR3 totals 13 residues. The V and J ends lost 4 bases and 8 bases respectively, with 15 bases between them. The CDR3 bases are TGTGCCAGCAGCCCCGAAGGGAGGGCGGGCTACACCTTC. Protein product: CASSPEGRAGYTF.

This chain connects TRBV10-3 to TRBJ2-7; the D gene could be TRBD1 or TRBD2 (5 bases each). This CDR3 comprises 15 residues. V lost 1 base and J 0 bases, leaving 10 bases between the germline ends. CDR1 and CDR2 (germline): ENHRY, SYGVKD. CDR3 nucleotides: TGTGCCATCAGTGAGTTGGGACCCCGCTCCTACGAGCAGTACTTC. Translation: CAISELGPRSYEQYF.

This clone is medium-sized in the sample. The rearrangement joins TRBV5-1 to TRBJ1-6; D perhaps matches TRBD1 (5 bases). The CDR3 loop spans 14 amino acids. V lost 5 bases to trimming and J lost 7 bases, with 13 bases between them. The germline V gene has CDR1 SGHRS and CDR2 YFSETQ. CDR3 bases: TGCGCCAGCAGGTATGGGGCCGAGAATTCACCCCTCCACTTT. It specifies CASRYGAENSPLHF.

The rearrangement joins TRBV7-8 to TRBJ2-2; 9 bases line up with TRBD1. Germline assignment: CDR1 SGHVS and CDR2 FQNEAQ. CDR3 length: 16 residues. V shed 5 bases and J 5 bases; nucleotides not matched to a gene: 9. As DNA, the CDR3 is TGTGCCAGCAGCGTACTATGGACAGGGGAAACCGGGGAGCTGTTTTTT. Protein: CASSVLWTGETGELFF.